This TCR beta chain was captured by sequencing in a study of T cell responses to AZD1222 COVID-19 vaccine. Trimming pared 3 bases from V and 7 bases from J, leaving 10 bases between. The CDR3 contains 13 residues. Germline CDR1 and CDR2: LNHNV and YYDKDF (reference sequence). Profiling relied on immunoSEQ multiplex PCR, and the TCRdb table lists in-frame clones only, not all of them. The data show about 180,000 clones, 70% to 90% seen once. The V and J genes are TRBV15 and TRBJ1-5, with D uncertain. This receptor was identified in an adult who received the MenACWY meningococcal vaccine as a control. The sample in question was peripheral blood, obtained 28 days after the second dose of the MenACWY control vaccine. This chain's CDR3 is CATSSQMGQPQHF. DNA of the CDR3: TGTGCCACCAGCAGTCAGATGGGGCAGCCCCAGCATTTT.